This T cell receptor (beta chain) emerged from a study of blood T cell repertoires in COVID-19. About the research overall: Italy, Spain and the United States were the sources of the convalescent and acute COVID-19 samples. PBMCs, B-cell-depleted T cells, or T cells were the source of the cDNA or gDNA that made up the material.

Original analysis: Researchers report that nucleated cell counts were estimated from reference gene primer amplification. Sequenced by immunoSEQ multiplex PCR; TCRdb stores in-frame clones only, minus some. V, J and clone size are taken as reported in that table, and D and trimming were inferred from the DNA itself. The data show approximately 85,000 clones, 80% to 95% seen once. Material for sequencing was peripheral blood. The TCR comes from a woman in her fifties or sixties in a cohort sampled during active COVID-19.

CDR3 in DNA: TGTGCCAGCTCACCACTAGCGGGACCACTCTCCTACAATGAGCAGTTCTTC. Translated: CASSPLAGPLSYNEQFF. This chain connects TRBV18 to TRBJ2-1; 8 bases fit TRBD2. This CDR3 is 17 amino acids long. V shed 1 base, J shed 0 bases, and the junction held 5 bases outside the gene matches. Germline assignment: CDR1 KGHSH and CDR2 LQKENI.